This paragraph covers one T cell receptor beta chain sequence. CDR1 is SQVTM and CDR2 is ANQGSEA in the germline V gene. This CDR3 contains 11 residues. The V and J ends lost 7 bases and 3 bases respectively, with 9 bases between them. The data are from a study of blood T cell repertoires in COVID-19. Authors' methods: The authors estimated nucleated cell counts from reference gene primer amplification. TCRdb keeps only in-frame clones here, not all; method: immunoSEQ multiplex PCR. V and J calls and clone size are those listed in that table; D and trimming were worked out from the DNA. The table has some 180,000 clones, around four fifths seen once.

This clonotype originated in a woman older than 75 with acute or convalescent COVID-19. V gene TRBV29-1 combines with J gene TRBJ1-1, with D hard to call. Sequenced material: peripheral blood. The DNA for the CDR3 is TGCAGCGCCATGGCGGACACTGAAGCTTTCTTT. Translating it yields CSAMADTEAFF. The full variable domain, in which reference TRBV29-1 and TRBJ1-1 provide the parts outside the CDR3, is SAVISQKPSRDICQRGTSLTIQCQVDSQVTMMFWYRQQPGQSLTLIATANQGSEATYESGFVIDKFPISRPNLTFSTLTVSNMSPEDSSIYLCSAMADTEAFFGQGTRLTVV.